This entry lists 11 T cell receptor beta chains sequenced from one sample in a study of siplizumab effects on memory and regulatory T cells. The protocol was immunoSEQ multiplex PCR, while the TCRdb copy is restricted to in-frame clones and leaves out a portion. The sample has some 100,000 clones, 90% to 95% seen once. Input material: Tregs sorted from blood. Receptor source: a human donor in good health.

V and J are TRBV29-1 and TRBJ2-5; D is uncertain. Germline CDR1 SQVTM, CDR2 ANQGSEA. This CDR3 has 11 amino acids. V lost 5 bases and J 5 bases, leaving 9 bases between the germline ends. As DNA, the CDR3 is TGCAGCGTTCTAGTTAGGGAGACCCAGTACTTC. Its protein is CSVLVRETQYF.

This clone was detected once. This chain joins TRBV7-8 and TRBJ2-3, with D possibly TRBD2 on 5 matching bases. Germline assignment: CDR1 SGHVS and CDR2 FQNEAQ. The V end was cut by 5 bases, the J end by 1 base, with 13 bases between. The CDR3 runs 15 residues. The CDR3 loop is CASSPPGIGTDTQYF. DNA of the CDR3: TGTGCCAGCAGCCCGCCGGGGATTGGCACAGATACGCAGTATTTT.

The rearrangement uses TRBV5-1 and TRBJ2-7, with 9 bases aligning to TRBD2. CDR3 length: 19 residues. With 0 bases clipped from V and 6 bases from J, the junction kept 19 bases outside the gene matches. The germline CDR1 and CDR2 sequences are SGHRS and YFSETQ. As DNA, the CDR3 is TGCGCCAGCAGCTTGGATCCACGAGCGGGAGGTCACCTGCAACGCGAGCAGTACTTC. Its protein product is CASSLDPRAGGHLQREQYF. Supplemented by reference TRBV5-1 and TRBJ2-7, the full variable domain reads KAGVTQTPRYLIKTRGQQVTLSCSPISGHRSVSWYQQTPGQGLQFLFEYFSETQRNKGNFPGRFSGRQFSNSRSEMNVSTLELGDSALYLCASSLDPRAGGHLQREQYFGPGTRLTVT.

The chain employs TRBV6-5 and TRBJ2-5; D gene uncertain. Trimming stripped 4 bases from V and 2 bases from J, with 8 bases between. Germline lookup yields CDR1 MNHEY and CDR2 SVGAGI. The CDR3 spans 13 residues. CDR3 in DNA: TGTGCCAGCAGTTCAGGATCTCAAGAGACCCAGTACTTC. It translates to CASSSGSQETQYF.

The chain carries TRBV5-1 and TRBJ2-1, with D tentatively TRBD1 (6 bases). Germline assignment: CDR1 SGHRS and CDR2 YFSETQ. The CDR3 consists of 19 residues. V was cut by 2 bases and J by 4 bases, with 25 bases left in between. This chain's CDR3 is CASSFGQIGPPRAYNEQFF. The CDR3 DNA follows: TGCGCCAGCAGCTTTGGACAGATAGGGCCTCCGAGGGCTTACAATGAGCAGTTCTTC.

The chain carries TRBV10-3 and TRBJ2-1; 8 bases align to TRBD2. Germline CDR1 reads ENHRY; CDR2 reads SYGVKD. The CDR3 sequence is 14 residues long. The junction had 10 bases not matched to a gene; V was cut back by 6 bases and J by 9 bases. CDR3 sequence: CAIRTERGRGEQFF. The CDR3 coding sequence is TGTGCCATCAGGACCGAGCGGGGGCGGGGTGAGCAGTTCTTC.

The chain employs TRBV10-1 and TRBJ2-2; weak D call: TRBD2 (6 bases). The CDR3 contains 14 residues. V was clipped by 7 bases and J by 6 bases, with 15 bases between them. Germline CDR1 and CDR2: WNHNN and SYGVQD (reference sequence). CDR3: CASTRDFGSGELFF. The CDR3 bases are TGCGCCAGCACGCGGGATTTCGGGTCCGGGGAGCTGTTTTTT.

The genes are TRBV28 and TRBJ2-7, with 9 bases that match TRBD2. This CDR3 is built from 14 residues. The junction had 1 base not matched to a gene; V was cut back by 2 bases and J by 2 bases. The germline V gene encodes CDR1 MDHEN and CDR2 SYDVKM. The CDR3 spells CASSLAGGTYEQYF. In DNA, the CDR3 is TGTGCCAGCAGTTTAGCGGGAGGGACCTACGAGCAGTACTTC.

This rearrangement joins TRBV6-5 to TRBJ1-3; unclear D gene. Germline V gene data show CDR1 as MNHEY and CDR2 as SVGAGI. V lost 2 bases and J lost 0, with 8 bases in between. The CDR3 extends over 15 amino acids. The CDR3 sequence: CASSYTTNSGNTIYF. The CDR3 region has the DNA TGTGCCAGCAGTTACACTACAAACTCTGGAAACACCATATATTTT.

The chain uses TRBV5-1 and TRBJ2-2; 10 bases are shared with TRBD2. Germline trimming cut 0 bases from V and 5 bases from J; bases unmatched to any gene: 22. Germline V gene data show CDR1 as SGHRS and CDR2 as YFSETQ. This CDR3 spans 22 amino acids. The CDR3 coding sequence is TGCGCCAGCAGCTTGGCGTTCCCAGCGGGAGGGCCCGTTAGGAGTAGGACCGGGGAGCTGTTTTTT. It codes for CASSLAFPAGGPVRSRTGELFF.

The chain is built from TRBV15 and TRBJ2-1, with 7 bases fitting TRBD1. Germline CDR1 LNHNV, CDR2 YYDKDF (reference sequence). V shed 1 base and J 6 bases; nucleotides not matched to a gene: 9. The CDR3 is made up of 16 amino acids. In DNA form, the CDR3 reads TGTGCCACCAGCAGAGGAAGGGGGCCGCAATCCAATGAGCAGTTCTTC. Translated: CATSRGRGPQSNEQFF.